The 14 T cell receptor beta chains below come from one sample, sequenced in a study of blood T cell repertoires in COVID-19. Assay: immunoSEQ multiplex PCR; the TCRdb copy retains only in-frame clones and omits some. The sample includes some 170,000 clones, 84% seen only once; the top ten take approximately 14%. The specimen was PBMCs or T cells enriched from blood (not recorded which). The receptors here all came from a man aged 45 to 65 who had recovered from COVID-19.

The chain uses TRBV29-1 and TRBJ1-5; D is ambiguous. The V and J ends lost 4 bases and 2 bases respectively, with 9 bases between them. Germline values: CDR1 SQVTM, CDR2 ANQGSEA. The CDR3 contains 13 residues. CDR3 DNA sequence: TGCAGCGTTGTGGGCGGGCGCAATCAGCCCCAGCATTTT. Its translation is CSVVGGRNQPQHF.

The chain employs TRBV29-1 and TRBJ1-1; 9 bases are shared with TRBD1. This CDR3 has 15 residues. V shed 7 bases and J 6 bases; nucleotides not matched to a gene: 15. The germline CDR1 and CDR2 sequences are SQVTM and ANQGSEA. The CDR3 sequence: CSAGGDRGSYSEAFF. The CDR3 coding sequence is TGCAGCGCGGGAGGCGACAGGGGGAGTTATTCTGAAGCTTTCTTT.

The chain combines TRBV7-8 with TRBJ1-1, with TRBD1 identical over 10 bases. This CDR3 contains 18 residues. Germline V CDR1 and CDR2: SGHVS, FQNEAQ. With V trimmed by 5 bases and J by 3 bases, 15 bases remained unmatched. The CDR3 spells CASSREKGQGGLDTEAFF. The CDR3 DNA reads as TGTGCCAGCAGCCGAGAGAAAGGACAGGGGGGATTGGACACTGAAGCTTTCTTT.

In its sample, this clone was seen once. The chain combines TRBV18 with TRBJ2-7, with D uncertain. V dropped 1 base and J dropped 0 bases, with 10 bases sitting between them. Per germline, CDR1 KGHSH and CDR2 LQKENI. The CDR3 covers 15 residues. CDR3 in amino acids: CASSPQRHSSYEQYF. CDR3 nucleotide sequence: TGTGCCAGCTCACCACAGAGACATTCCTCCTACGAGCAGTACTTC.

The rearrangement uses TRBV6-5 and TRBJ2-7; a weak D match, TRBD1 (6 bases). Germline values: CDR1 MNHEY, CDR2 SVGAGI. The CDR3 sequence is 14 residues long. V lost 6 bases and J lost 2, with 14 bases in between. This CDR3 is CASRNDRLAYEQYF. The CDR3 DNA sequence: TGTGCCAGCAGGAACGACAGGCTGGCCTACGAGCAGTACTTC.

The CDR3 DNA sequence: TGCGCCAGCAGTGACTGGGCAGGGCGGAACACTGAAGCTTTCTTT. It translates to CASSDWAGRNTEAFF. This sequence joins TRBV10-2 and TRBJ1-1; possible D gene TRBD1, 5 bases. The CDR3 contains 15 residues. V was shortened by 3 bases and J by 1 base, with 12 bases between the two germline ends. CDR1 WSHSY and CDR2 SAAADI come from the germline V gene.

The sample holds one count of this clone. A junction end diverges from the germline sequence, so it may reflect a read error. J is TRBJ1-4 and V is TRBV7-7, with 8 bases lining up with TRBD1. There are 15 residues in the CDR3. Germline V gives CDR1 SSHAT, CDR2 FNYEAQ (reference sequence). CDR3 bases: TGTGCTAGCAGCGCCGGGACAGGTACTAATGAAAAACTGTTTTTT. Amino acids: CASSAGTGTNEKLFF.

This clone was seen a few times. The chain joins TRBV4-1 to TRBJ2-7, with 7 bases aligning to TRBD1. CDR1 MGHRA and CDR2 YSYEKL come from the germline V gene. The junction had 9 bases not matched to a gene; V was cut back by 4 bases and J by 3 bases. This CDR3 has 15 residues. The CDR3 DNA sequence: TGCGCCAGCAGCCTCTTAGGGACAGATAACTACGAGCAGTACTTC. It yields the protein CASSLLGTDNYEQYF.

J is TRBJ2-7 and V is TRBV7-2; 9 bases map to TRBD2. V lost 3 bases, J lost 3 bases, and 6 bases stayed unmatched. In germline, CDR1 is SGHTA, CDR2 FQGNSA. The CDR3 consists of 15 residues. This chain's CDR3 is CASSFSAGGGYEQYF. The CDR3 coding sequence is TGTGCCAGCAGCTTCTCTGCGGGGGGGGGCTACGAGCAGTACTTC. Using reference TRBV7-2 and TRBJ2-7 for the parts outside the CDR3, the full variable domain is GAGVSQSPSNKVTEKGKDVELRCDPISGHTALYWYRQSLGQGLEFLIYFQGNSAPDKSGLPSDRFSAERTGGSVSTLTIQRTQQEDSAVYLCASSFSAGGGYEQYFGPGTRLTVT.

This clone was counted only a few times. The chain recombines TRBV5-5 with TRBJ1-3, with D possibly being TRBD1 (5 bases). The V end was cut by 2 bases, the J end by 4 bases, with 13 bases between. The CDR3 runs to 15 residues. Germline CDR1 reads SGHKS; CDR2 reads YYEKEE (reference sequence). CDR3 sequence: CASSLAQGSGNTIYF. DNA of the CDR3: TGTGCCAGCAGCTTAGCGCAGGGTTCCGGAAACACCATATATTTT.

V usage is TRBV28 and J usage is TRBJ2-2, with 7 bases matching TRBD1. This CDR3 has 17 residues. The germline gives CDR1 MDHEN, CDR2 SYDVKM. After removal of 4 bases from V and 1 base from J, the junction contained 9 bases not matched to a gene. CDR3 loop: CASSYPTGKKNTGELFF. The CDR3 region has the DNA TGTGCCAGCAGTTACCCGACAGGGAAAAAGAACACCGGGGAGCTGTTTTTT.

The V gene is TRBV19, the J gene TRBJ2-2, with TRBD1 matching 7 bases. Germline-derived CDR1 and CDR2 are LNHDA and SQIVND (reference sequence). The CDR3 is made up of 15 amino acids. Germline trimming cut 4 bases from V and 0 bases from J; bases unmatched to any gene: 2. CDR3 DNA: TGTGCCAGTAGTAGACAGGGCGCGAACACCGGGGAGCTGTTTTTT. This translates into CASSRQGANTGELFF.

V usage is TRBV19 and J usage is TRBJ2-3; 9 nucleotides line up with TRBD2. In germline, CDR1 is LNHDA, CDR2 SQIVND (reference sequence). V gave up 6 bases and J gave up 5 bases; unmatched junction bases: 9. This CDR3 spans 15 amino acids. Here the CDR3 reads CASRDLSGGRDTQYF. The CDR3 bases are TGTGCCAGTAGGGACCTTAGCGGGGGACGAGATACGCAGTATTTT.

The chain links TRBV24-1 to TRBJ1-2, with D unresolved. V was trimmed by 5 bases and J by 7 bases, leaving 7 bases between them. This CDR3 has 11 amino acids. CDR1 and CDR2 (germline): KGHDR, SFDVKD. The CDR3 loop is CATSVGVGYTF. CDR3 DNA sequence: TGTGCCACCAGTGTGGGCGTTGGCTACACCTTC.